This TCR beta chain was sequenced for a study of T cell clones after liver transplantation. Overall study context: A pre-transplant mixed lymphocyte reaction with TCRbeta sequencing defined graft-donor-reactive clones followed in post-transplant blood. Three of the eight recipients were HCV-positive; the rest had non-autoimmune, non-viral transplant indications. Samples came pre-transplant, pre-randomization before withdrawal, and post-randomization after withdrawal ended.

Study findings and constraints: Low donor cell numbers restricted donor-reactive repertoire measurement in a couple of subjects.

The ends lost 0 bases at V and 4 bases at J; junction bases unmatched: 1. The CDR3 covers 15 residues. CDR1 SGHTA and CDR2 FQGNSA come from the germline V gene. Concerning this clone: Its antigen is not identified.

Produced via immunoSEQ multiplex PCR; TCRdb's table is partial and in-frame only. Among about 68,000 clones listed, over 90% were seen once. The V and J genes are TRBV7-2 and TRBJ2-5, with 11 positions matching TRBD1. The starting material was CD4+ T cells from blood, obtained approximately 26 months after liver transplant. The sequence was obtained from a human patient who received a liver transplant. Some T cells could come from the graft donor. The CDR3 is CASSLAGQGVETQYF. The CDR3, as DNA: TGTGCCAGCAGCTTAGCGGGACAGGGGGTAGAGACCCAGTACTTC.